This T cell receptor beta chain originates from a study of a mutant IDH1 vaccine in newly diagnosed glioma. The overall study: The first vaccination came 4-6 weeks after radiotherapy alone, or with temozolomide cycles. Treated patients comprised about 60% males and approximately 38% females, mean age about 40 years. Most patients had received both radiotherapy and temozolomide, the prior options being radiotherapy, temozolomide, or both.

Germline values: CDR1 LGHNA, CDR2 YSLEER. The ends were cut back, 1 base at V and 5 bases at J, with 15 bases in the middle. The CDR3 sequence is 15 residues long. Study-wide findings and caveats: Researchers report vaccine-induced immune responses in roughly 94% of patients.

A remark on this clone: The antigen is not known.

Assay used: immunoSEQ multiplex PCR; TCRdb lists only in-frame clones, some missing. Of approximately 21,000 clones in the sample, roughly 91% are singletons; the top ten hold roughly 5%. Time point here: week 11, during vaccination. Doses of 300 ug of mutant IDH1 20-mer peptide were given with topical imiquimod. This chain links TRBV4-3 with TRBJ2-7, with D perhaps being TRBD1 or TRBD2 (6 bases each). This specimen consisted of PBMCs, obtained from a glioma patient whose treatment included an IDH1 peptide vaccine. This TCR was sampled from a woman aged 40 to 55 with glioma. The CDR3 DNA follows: TGCGCCAGCAGCCAAGGGGGGGCCTCCGGAGACGAGCAGTACTTC. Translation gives CASSQGGASGDEQYF.